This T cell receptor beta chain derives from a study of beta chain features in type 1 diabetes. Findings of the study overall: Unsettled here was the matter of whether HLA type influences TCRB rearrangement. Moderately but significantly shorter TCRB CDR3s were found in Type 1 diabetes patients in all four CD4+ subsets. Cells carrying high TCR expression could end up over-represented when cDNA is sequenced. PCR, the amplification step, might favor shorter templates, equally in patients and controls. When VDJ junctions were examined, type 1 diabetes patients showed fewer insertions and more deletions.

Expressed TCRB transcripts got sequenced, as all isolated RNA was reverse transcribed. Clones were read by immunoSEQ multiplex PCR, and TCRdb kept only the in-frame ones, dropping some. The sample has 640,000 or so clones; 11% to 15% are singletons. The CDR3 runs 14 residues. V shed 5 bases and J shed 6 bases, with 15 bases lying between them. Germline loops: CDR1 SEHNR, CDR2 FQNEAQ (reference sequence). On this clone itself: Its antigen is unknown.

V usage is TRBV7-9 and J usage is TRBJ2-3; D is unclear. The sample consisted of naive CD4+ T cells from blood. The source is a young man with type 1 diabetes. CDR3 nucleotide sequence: TGTGCCAGCAGCCCCACCCCCCAGGTGGATACGCAGTATTTT. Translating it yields CASSPTPQVDTQYF.